This T cell receptor beta chain was sequenced in a study of T cell repertoires in cytomegalovirus infection (dated by TCRdb to the late 2010s). In terms of the full investigation: Peptide stimulations targeted recently identified HLA-C-restricted CMV epitopes, whose presentation resists viral immunomodulation, together with well-studied HLA-B-restricted epitopes. Because public TCR beta signatures pointed to carriage of CMV infection together with the matching HLA type, the HLA type of each donor mattered for the analysis.

TCRdb records Illumina HiSeq 1500 as the sequencer. Starting from the raw public reads, TCRdb applied fastp trimming at Q25, assembled clones with MiXCR and retained in-frame beta chains. Identical CDR3 proteins give one entry, which carries the most common genes and DNA. The sample table contains 370,000 or so distinct CDR3 sequences; only one count was recorded for approximately 30% of them. The ten most abundant clones make up 13% of the sample. This clonotype appeared once. What antigen it recognizes has not been identified. No quality values exist for individual bases; no much larger clone is one base distant. One read alone makes for weak evidence. In the paper's terms, the treatment or condition label means: in vitro stimulation with specific CMV peptide epitopes to enrich CMV-specific T cells. Its CDR3 holds 15 amino acids, cysteine through phenylalanine. Solely the CDR3 DNA is kept, with 45 bases framed from the first base. From the germline V gene, CDR1 is SGHRS and CDR2 is YFSETQ. Relative to germline, V is missing 1 base and J is missing 10 bases, with 5 bases of the junction outside any gene match.

General conclusions and limits of the study: The ex vivo response was dominated by HLA-C-restricted CMV-specific TCR beta clonotypes, which also provided the single most frequent clonotype in two of eight donors. In both this cohort and an independent roughly 360-donor cohort, the cumulative frequency of public TCR beta family members distinguished carriers of CMV infection plus the relevant HLA type.

This material consisted of cultured PBMCs, taken from culture after CMV antigen stimulation. This sequence uses TRBV5-1 and TRBJ1-6; a stretch of 10 junction bases matches TRBD1. The TCR was taken from a human donor in good health (CMV status not recorded). Some clones in this sample may be carry-over from other donors' samples. The CDR3 sequence is CASSLFGTGVSPLHF. The DNA reads as follows: TGCGCCAGCAGCTTGTTTGGGACAGGGGTGTCACCCCTCCACTTT.